This TCR beta chain was captured by sequencing in a study of brain metastases from non-small cell lung cancer. Overall study results and limits: Paired brain metastases and primary tumors largely shared TCR repertoires. T-cell clones appeared expanded in 60% to 75% of brain metastases relative to matched primary tumors. Brain metastases had lower T-cell infiltration than primary tumors.

Germline V gene sequence: CDR1 MNHEY, CDR2 SVGEGT. CDR3 size: 14 residues. V lost 6 bases, J lost 8 bases, and 16 bases lay in between. Comments on this clone: The antigen is unknown. The sample has other DNA sequences that encode this CDR3 too.

Generated by immunoSEQ multiplex PCR, the TCRdb table keeps only in-frame clones and is missing some. The sample consists of approximately 4,500 clones, about 80% of them appearing once. The clonotype comes from a donor at least 40 years old with non-small cell lung cancer. The chain employs TRBV6-2 or TRBV6-3 and TRBJ1-4, with D possibly TRBD1 on 6 matching bases. The sequenced material came from primary lung tumor tissue. The CDR3, as DNA: TGTGCCAGCAGCCCCCGAGGGGGGCGAGAAAAACTGTTTTTT. Translated: CASSPRGGREKLFF.